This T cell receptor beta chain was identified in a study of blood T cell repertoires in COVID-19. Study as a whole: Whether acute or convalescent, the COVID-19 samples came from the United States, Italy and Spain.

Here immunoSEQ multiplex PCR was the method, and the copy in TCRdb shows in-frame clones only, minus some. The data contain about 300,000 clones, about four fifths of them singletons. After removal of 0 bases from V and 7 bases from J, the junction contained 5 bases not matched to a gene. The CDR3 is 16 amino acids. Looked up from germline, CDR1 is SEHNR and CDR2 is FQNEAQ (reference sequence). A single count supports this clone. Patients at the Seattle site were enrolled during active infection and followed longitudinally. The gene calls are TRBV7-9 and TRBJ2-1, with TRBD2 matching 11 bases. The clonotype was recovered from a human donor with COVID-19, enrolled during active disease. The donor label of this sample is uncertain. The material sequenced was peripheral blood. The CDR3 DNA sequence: TGTGCCAGCAGCTTAGCCTTGGGACTAGCGGCTAATGAGCAGTTCTTC. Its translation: CASSLALGLAANEQFF.